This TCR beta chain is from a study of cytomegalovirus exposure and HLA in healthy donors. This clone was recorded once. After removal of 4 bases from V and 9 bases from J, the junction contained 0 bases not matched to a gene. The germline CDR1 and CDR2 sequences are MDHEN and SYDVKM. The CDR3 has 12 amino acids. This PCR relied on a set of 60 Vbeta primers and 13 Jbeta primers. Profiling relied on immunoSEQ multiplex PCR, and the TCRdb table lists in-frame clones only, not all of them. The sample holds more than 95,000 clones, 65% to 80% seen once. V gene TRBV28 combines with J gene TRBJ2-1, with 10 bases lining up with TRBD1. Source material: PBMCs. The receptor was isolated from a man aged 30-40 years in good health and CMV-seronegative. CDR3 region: CASSWDRGEQFF. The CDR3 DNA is TGTGCCAGCAGTTGGGACAGGGGTGAGCAGTTCTTC. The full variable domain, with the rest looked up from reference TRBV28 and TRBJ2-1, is DVKVTQSSRYLVKRTGEKVFLECVQDMDHENMFWYRQDPGLGLRLIYFSYDVKMKEKGDIPEGYSVSREKKERFSLILESASTNQTSMYLCASSWDRGEQFFGPGTRLTVL.